This entry concerns a single TCR delta chain. Its cognate antigen has yet to be identified. A far larger clone is just one base off, so this is likely a read error. Pregnant women receiving prenatal care in Kampala, Uganda, were recruited, and the infants of these women were enrolled, with documentation of maternal HIV status required. Weekly visits were made to families, and infant clinical information, oral swabs and peripheral blood were collected beginning at 6 weeks of age and every 4 months thereafter. Blood was drawn into heparin tubes, and PBMC were separated by Ficoll-Paque density gradient centrifugation and then cryopreserved. The CDR3 spans 21 residues, from the cysteine through the phenylalanine. The CDR3 DNA has 63 bases and is translated from base 1. CDR1 TSWWSYY and CDR2 QGS were looked up in the germline V gene. V loses 3 bases at its end and J loses 5 bases; junction bases beyond the gene matches: 21.

This specimen comes from a study of delta chains in infants with herpesvirus infections (dated 2023 in TCRdb). Turning to the overall study: To characterize gammadelta T cell responses to primary cytomegalovirus (CMV) infection, researchers prospectively followed a birth cohort of Ugandan infants starting at birth. The study looked for a public fetal Vdelta1/Vgamma8 gammadelta TCR clonotype in infants infected with CMV after birth. gammadelta TCRs were sequenced from PBMC obtained from approximately 18 CMV-infected infants (one congenitally infected) and several CMV-uninfected infants for whom sufficient sample was available. By approximate age, the infant blood samples fell into groups of 1.5, 4, 8 and 12 months. Previously published Belgian fetal and cord blood gammadelta TCR data were added only for comparison and were not generated in this cohort. The full study reports these points: The frequency of the public clonotype among Vdelta1 cells appeared to be inversely correlated with age at infection and fell quickly, apparently not lasting beyond approximately eight weeks. In CMV-uninfected infants, the public clonotype might still be present but below the detection limit. The public clonotype was detected only at the first time point after infection and was not found in uninfected infants or in infants infected after 120 days. The authors acknowledged a small sample size and a lack of race- or environment-matched controls, because almost all Ugandans acquire CMV before adulthood. The public Vdelta1 clonotype appeared in about 20% of the 18 CMV-infected infants: three infected postnatally before 120 days of age, plus the congenitally infected infant.

To prepare the library, RT-PCR was applied. PBMC RNA was reverse transcribed with SuperScript II using gamma-chain- and delta-chain-specific primers to generate TCR cDNA. The cDNA was purified with AMPure XP beads, then amplified and indexed with Illumina adapters using the Nextera XT Index Kit. Sequencing of gammadelta TCR libraries was carried out on an Illumina MiSeq using a V2 300-cycle kit. From the authors' description of their analysis: Using MiXCR v2.1.12, CDR3 sequences were assembled, and reads were mapped onto D, J and V genes obtained from GenBank. VDJtools v1.2.1 was used to analyze the repertoires of the CDR3 clonotypes. Via CATT, TCRdb reprocessed the public reads, and rows with identical DNA were then joined. The V and J calls here are based on TCRdb, not the publication. Across this sample there are approximately 510 delta-chain clones, with roughly 50% seen only once. The ten largest clonotypes hold around 30% of the sample.

This receptor was identified in a human donor who was a Ugandan infant, either HIV-exposed or HIV-unexposed (not recorded which). This chain is built from TRDV1 and TRDJ1; 13 of the junction bases match TRDD3. The sequencing here drew on peripheral blood, taken at time point 3 of longitudinal follow-up. This receptor has the CDR3 CALGDVGLPNWGIRCADKLIF. Read as DNA, the sequence is TGTGCTCTTGGGGACGTTGGCCTTCCTAACTGGGGGATACGATGTGCTGATAAACTCATCTTT.